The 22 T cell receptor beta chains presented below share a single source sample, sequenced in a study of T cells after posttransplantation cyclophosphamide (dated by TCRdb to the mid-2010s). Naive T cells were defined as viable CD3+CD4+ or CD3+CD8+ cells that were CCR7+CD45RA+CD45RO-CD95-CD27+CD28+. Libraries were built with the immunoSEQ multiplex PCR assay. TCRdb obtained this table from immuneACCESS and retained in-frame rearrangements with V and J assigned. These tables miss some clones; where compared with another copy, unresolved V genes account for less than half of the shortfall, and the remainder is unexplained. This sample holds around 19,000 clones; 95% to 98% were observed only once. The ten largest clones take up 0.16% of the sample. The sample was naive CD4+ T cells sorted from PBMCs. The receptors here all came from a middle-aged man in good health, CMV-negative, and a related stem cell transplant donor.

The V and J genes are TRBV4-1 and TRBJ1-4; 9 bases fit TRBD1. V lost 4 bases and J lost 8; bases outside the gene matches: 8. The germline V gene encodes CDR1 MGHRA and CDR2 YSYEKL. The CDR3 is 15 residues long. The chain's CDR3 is CASSRGDREYEKLFF. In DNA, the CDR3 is TGCGCCAGCAGCCGGGGGGACAGGGAGTACGAAAAACTGTTTTTT.

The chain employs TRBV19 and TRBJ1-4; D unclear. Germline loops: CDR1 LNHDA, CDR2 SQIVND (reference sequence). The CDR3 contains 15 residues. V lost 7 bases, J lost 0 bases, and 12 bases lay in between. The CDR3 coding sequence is TGTGCCAGTAACGATCCAGGTGCAACTAATGAAAAACTGTTTTTT. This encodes CASNDPGATNEKLFF. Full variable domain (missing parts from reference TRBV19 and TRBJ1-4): DGGITQSPKYLFRKEGQNVTLSCEQNLNHDAMYWYRQDPGQGLRLIYYSQIVNDFQKGDIAEGYSVSREKKESFPLTVTSAQKNPTAFYLCASNDPGATNEKLFFGSGTQLSVL.

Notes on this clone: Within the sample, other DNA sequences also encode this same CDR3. The CDR3 region has the DNA TGTGCCTCCAGGGGCCCCACTGAAGCTTTCTTT. Translating it yields CASRGPTEAFF. The chain carries TRBV30 and TRBJ1-1, with a tentative D call TRBD1 (6 bases). The CDR3 contains 11 residues. V was clipped by 7 bases and J by 4 bases, with 10 bases between them. Germline V gene data show CDR1 as GTSNPN and CDR2 as SVGIG (reference sequence). Looking up the rest from reference TRBV30 and TRBJ1-1 gives the full variable domain: SQTIHQWPATLVQPVGSPLSLECTVEGTSNPNLYWYRQAAGRGLQLLFYSVGIGQISSEVPQNLSASRPQDRQFILSSKKLLLSDSGFYLCASRGPTEAFFGQGTRLTVV.

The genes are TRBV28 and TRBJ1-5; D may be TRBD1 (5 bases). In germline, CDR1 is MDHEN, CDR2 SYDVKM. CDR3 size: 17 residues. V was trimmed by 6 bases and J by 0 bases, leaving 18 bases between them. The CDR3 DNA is TGTGCCAGCAGATCTCCGACAGTAAGGTATAGCAATCAGCCCCAGCATTTT. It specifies CASRSPTVRYSNQPQHF.

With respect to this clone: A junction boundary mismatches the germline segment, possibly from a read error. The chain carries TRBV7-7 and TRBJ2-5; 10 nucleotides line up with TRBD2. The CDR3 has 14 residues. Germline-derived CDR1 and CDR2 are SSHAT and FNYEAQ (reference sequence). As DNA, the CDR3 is TGTGCTAGCAGTCCTAGCGGGAGTCGGGAGACCCAGTACTTC. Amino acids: CASSPSGSRETQYF.

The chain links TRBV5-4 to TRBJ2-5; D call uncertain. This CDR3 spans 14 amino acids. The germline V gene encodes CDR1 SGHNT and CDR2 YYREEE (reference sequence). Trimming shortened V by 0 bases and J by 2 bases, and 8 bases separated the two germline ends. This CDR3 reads CASSLVSTQETQYF. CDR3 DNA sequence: TGTGCCAGCAGCTTGGTTAGCACGCAAGAGACCCAGTACTTC.

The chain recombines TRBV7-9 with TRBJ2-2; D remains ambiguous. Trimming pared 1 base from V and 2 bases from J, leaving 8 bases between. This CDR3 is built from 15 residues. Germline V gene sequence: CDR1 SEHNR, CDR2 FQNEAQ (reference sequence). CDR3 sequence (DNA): TGTGCCAGCAGCTTAGAACGGTACAACACCGGGGAGCTGTTTTTT. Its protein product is CASSLERYNTGELFF.

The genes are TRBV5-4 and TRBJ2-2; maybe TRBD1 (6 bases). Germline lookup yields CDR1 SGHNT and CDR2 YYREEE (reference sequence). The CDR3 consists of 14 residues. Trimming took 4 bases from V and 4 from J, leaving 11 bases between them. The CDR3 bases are TGTGCCAGCAGCGGAAGGGGGTTCACCGGGGAGCTGTTTTTT. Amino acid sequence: CASSGRGFTGELFF.

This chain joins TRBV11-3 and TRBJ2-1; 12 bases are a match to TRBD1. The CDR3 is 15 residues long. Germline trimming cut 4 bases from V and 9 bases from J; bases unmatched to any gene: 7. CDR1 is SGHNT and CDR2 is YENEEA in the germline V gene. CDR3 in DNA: TGTGCCAGCAGCTCGGGACAGGGGGCGCGGAGTGAGCAGTTCTTC. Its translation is CASSSGQGARSEQFF. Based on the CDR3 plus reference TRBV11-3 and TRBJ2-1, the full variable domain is EAGVVQSPRYKIIEKKQPVAFWCNPISGHNTLYWYLQNLGQGPELLIRYENEEAVDDSQLPKDRFSAERLKGVDSTLKIQPAELGDSAVYLCASSSGQGARSEQFFGPGTRLTVL.

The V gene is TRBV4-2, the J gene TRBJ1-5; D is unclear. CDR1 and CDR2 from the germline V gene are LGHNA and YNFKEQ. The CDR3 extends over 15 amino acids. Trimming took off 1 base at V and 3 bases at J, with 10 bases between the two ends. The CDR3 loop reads CASSQGSSDNQPQHF. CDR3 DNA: TGTGCCAGCAGCCAAGGTTCGAGTGACAATCAGCCCCAGCATTTT.

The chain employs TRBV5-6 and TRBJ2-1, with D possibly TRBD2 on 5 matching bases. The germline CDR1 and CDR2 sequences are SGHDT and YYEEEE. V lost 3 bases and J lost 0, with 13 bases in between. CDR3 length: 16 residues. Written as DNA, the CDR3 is TGTGCCAGCAGCTGGAGGCTCCTGAGCTCCTACAATGAGCAGTTCTTC. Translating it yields CASSWRLLSSYNEQFF.

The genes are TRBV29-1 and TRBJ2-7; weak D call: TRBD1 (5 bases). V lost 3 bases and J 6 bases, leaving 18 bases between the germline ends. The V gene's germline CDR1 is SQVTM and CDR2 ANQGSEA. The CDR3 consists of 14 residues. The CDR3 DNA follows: TGCAGCGTTGATTCGGCGACCTCAGGGATCGAGCAGTACTTC. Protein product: CSVDSATSGIEQYF.

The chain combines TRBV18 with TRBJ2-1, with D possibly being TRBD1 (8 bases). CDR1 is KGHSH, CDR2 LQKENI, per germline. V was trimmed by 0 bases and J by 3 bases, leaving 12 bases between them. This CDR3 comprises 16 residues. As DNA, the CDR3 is TGTGCCAGCTCACCACCGACAGGGGAGGGCTACAATGAGCAGTTCTTC. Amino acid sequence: CASSPPTGEGYNEQFF.

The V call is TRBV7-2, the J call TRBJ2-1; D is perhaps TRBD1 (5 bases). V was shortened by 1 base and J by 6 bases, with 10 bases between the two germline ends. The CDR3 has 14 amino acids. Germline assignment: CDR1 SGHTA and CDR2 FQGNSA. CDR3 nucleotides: TGTGCCAGCAGCTTAGAACAGGTCATCAATGAGCAGTTCTTC. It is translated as CASSLEQVINEQFF.

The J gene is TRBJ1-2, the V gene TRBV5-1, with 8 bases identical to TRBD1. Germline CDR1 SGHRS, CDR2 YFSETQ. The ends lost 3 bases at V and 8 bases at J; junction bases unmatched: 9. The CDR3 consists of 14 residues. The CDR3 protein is CASSSRDRGVGYTF. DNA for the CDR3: TGCGCCAGCAGCTCTCGTGACAGGGGAGTGGGCTACACCTTC.

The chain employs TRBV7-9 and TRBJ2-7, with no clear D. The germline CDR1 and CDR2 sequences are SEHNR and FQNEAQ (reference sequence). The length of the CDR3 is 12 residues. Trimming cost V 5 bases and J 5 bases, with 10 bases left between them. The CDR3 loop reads CASSQSGNEQYF. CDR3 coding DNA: TGTGCCAGCAGCCAGTCGGGTAACGAGCAGTACTTC.

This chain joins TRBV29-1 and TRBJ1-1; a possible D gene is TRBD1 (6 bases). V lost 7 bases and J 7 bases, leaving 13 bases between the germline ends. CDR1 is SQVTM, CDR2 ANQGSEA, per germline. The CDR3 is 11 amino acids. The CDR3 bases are TGCAGCGGGGGGAGGGGGTTTGAAGCTTTCTTT. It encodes CSGGRGFEAFF.

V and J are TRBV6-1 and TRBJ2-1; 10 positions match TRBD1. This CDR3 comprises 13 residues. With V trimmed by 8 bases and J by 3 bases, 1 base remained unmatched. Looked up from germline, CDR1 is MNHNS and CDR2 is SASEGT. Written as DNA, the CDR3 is TGTGCCAGCCGGGACAGGGGCTACAATGAGCAGTTCTTC. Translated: CASRDRGYNEQFF.

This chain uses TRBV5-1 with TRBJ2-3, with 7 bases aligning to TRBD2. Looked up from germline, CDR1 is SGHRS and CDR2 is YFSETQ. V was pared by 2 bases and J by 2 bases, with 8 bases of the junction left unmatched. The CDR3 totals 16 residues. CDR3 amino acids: CASSFSGGSFTDTQYF. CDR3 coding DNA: TGCGCCAGCAGCTTTTCTGGCGGGAGTTTCACAGATACGCAGTATTTT.

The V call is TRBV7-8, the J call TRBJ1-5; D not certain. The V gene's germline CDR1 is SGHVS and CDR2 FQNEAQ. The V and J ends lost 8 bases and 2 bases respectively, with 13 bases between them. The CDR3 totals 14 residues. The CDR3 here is CASQEGLGNQPQHF. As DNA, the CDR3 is TGTGCCAGCCAGGAGGGCCTGGGCAATCAGCCCCAGCATTTT.

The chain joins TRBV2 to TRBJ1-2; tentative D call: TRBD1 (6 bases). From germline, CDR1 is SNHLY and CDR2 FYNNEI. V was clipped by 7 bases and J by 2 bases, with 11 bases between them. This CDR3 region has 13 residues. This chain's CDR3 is CASKRDRNYGYTF. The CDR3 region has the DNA TGTGCCAGCAAACGAGACAGGAACTATGGCTACACCTTC.

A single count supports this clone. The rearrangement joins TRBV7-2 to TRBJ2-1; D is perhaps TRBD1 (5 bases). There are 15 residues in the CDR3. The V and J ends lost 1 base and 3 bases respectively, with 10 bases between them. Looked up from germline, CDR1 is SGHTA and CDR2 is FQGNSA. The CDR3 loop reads CASSLVSGNYNEQFF. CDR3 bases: TGTGCCAGCAGCTTAGTTTCAGGGAACTACAATGAGCAGTTCTTC.